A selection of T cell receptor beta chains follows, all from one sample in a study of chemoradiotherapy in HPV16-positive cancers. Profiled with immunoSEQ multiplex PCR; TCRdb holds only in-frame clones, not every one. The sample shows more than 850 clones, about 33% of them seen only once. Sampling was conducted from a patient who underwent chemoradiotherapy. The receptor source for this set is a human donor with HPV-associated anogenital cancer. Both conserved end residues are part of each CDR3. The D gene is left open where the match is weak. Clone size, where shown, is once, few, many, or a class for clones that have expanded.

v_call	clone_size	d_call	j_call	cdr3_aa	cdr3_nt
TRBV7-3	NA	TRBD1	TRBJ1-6	CASSLRVQGLGSPLHF	TGTGCCAGCAGCCTTAGGGTACAGGGGTTAGGTTCACCCCTCCACTTT
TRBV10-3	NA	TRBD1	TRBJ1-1	CAIRTTGDTEAFF	TGTGCCATCAGGACCACAGGGGACACTGAAGCTTTCTTT
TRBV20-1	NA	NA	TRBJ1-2	CSARSNGYTF	TGCAGTGCTAGGTCGAATGGCTACACCTTC
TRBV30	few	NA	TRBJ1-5	CAWSEVEVSGQPQHF	TGTGCCTGGAGTGAGGTCGAGGTTAGCGGACAGCCCCAGCATTTT
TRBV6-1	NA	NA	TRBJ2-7	CASSALPASYEQYF	TGTGCCAGCTCTGCCCTCCCCGCCTCCTACGAGCAGTACTTC
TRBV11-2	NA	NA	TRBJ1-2	CASSHYRASLYGYTF	TGTGCCAGCAGCCACTACAGAGCCTCCCTTTATGGCTACACCTTC
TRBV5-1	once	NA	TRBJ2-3	CASSPPDSTDTQYF	TGCGCCAGCAGCCCACCGGACAGCACAGATACGCAGTATTTT
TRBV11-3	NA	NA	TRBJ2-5	CASSEDQRETQYF	TGTGCCAGCAGCGAGGACCAACGGGAGACCCAGTACTTC
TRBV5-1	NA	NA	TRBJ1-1	CASEPRGGDTEAFF	TGCGCCAGCGAACCCAGAGGGGGGGACACTGAAGCTTTCTTT
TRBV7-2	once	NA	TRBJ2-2	CASIPNTQRGTGELFF	TGTGCCAGCATACCTAACACCCAAAGGGGGACCGGGGAGCTGTTTTTT
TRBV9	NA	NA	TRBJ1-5	CASSVSPFEPQHF	TGTGCCAGCAGCGTATCTCCCTTTGAGCCCCAGCATTTT
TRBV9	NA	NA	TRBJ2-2	CASSASIQSGELFF	TGTGCCAGCAGCGCCTCAATACAATCGGGGGAGCTGTTTTTT
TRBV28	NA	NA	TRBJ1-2	CASSLTGSGYTF	TGTGCCAGCAGTTTAACAGGGAGCGGCTACACCTTC